Shown below are 19 T cell receptor beta chains from a single sample sequenced in a study of blood T cell repertoires in COVID-19. Measured with immunoSEQ multiplex PCR; TCRdb has only the in-frame clones, and not every one. The sample shows roughly 250,000 clones, about 81% of them seen only once. Source material: peripheral blood. The receptors shown here come from a woman aged 60-70 years with active or convalescent COVID-19.

The genes are TRBV21-1 and TRBJ2-5; the table's D call, TRBD2, was not checked against the DNA. TRBV21-1 is tagged as a pseudogene. This CDR3 contains 13 residues. The chain's CDR3 is CASSTPRGETQYF. In DNA, the CDR3 is TGTGCCAGCAGCACCCCCCGGGGAGAGACCCAGTACTTC.

This clone was seen just once. CDR3 DNA sequence: TGTGCCAGCAGCCCCAGGCAGGGGGCGAATTCACCCCTCCACTTT. Translated: CASSPRQGANSPLHF. This sequence joins TRBV7-9 and TRBJ1-6; TRBD1 matches 8 bases. The V gene end was trimmed by 5 bases and the J gene end by 7 bases; junction bases not matched to a gene: 7. Germline CDR1 is SEHNR and CDR2 is FQNEAQ (reference sequence). The CDR3 consists of 15 residues.

The V call is TRBV10-1, the J call TRBJ2-1; weak D call: TRBD2 (5 bases). Germline CDR1 WNHNN, CDR2 SYGVQD (reference sequence). The CDR3 length is 18 residues. V lost 5 bases to trimming and J lost 0 bases, with 20 bases between them. In DNA, the CDR3 is TGCGCCAGCAGTTCAGAGGGAACTTTCAACAGCTCCTACAATGAGCAGTTCTTC. Residues: CASSSEGTFNSSYNEQFF.

The genes are TRBV7-2 and TRBJ1-5; D remains unclear. The germline CDR1 and CDR2 sequences are SGHTA and FQGNSA. The CDR3 is 16 residues long. V lost 1 base, J lost 5 bases, and 15 bases lay in between. The CDR3: CASSLGYGPGHQPQHF. The CDR3 DNA is TGTGCCAGCAGCTTAGGATACGGCCCTGGGCATCAGCCCCAGCATTTT.

The J gene is TRBJ2-2, the V gene TRBV9; TRBD2 matches at 15 bases. From germline, CDR1 is SGDLS and CDR2 YYNGEE. The CDR3 runs to 17 residues. V shed 4 bases, J shed 7 bases, and the junction held 8 bases outside the gene matches. CDR3 sequence: CASSPHGTSGGSGELFF. CDR3 DNA: TGTGCCAGCAGCCCGCACGGGACTAGCGGGGGGAGCGGGGAGCTGTTTTTT.

This chain connects TRBV2 to TRBJ1-1; TRBD1 matches 10 bases. V dropped 6 bases and J dropped 2; count of bases not matched to a gene: 18. CDR3 length equals 19 residues. Germline V lookup: CDR1 SNHLY, CDR2 FYNNEI. CDR3 DNA sequence: TGTGCCAGCAGGAGTGACCGTATCTGGACAGGGGGGACCAACACTGAAGCTTTCTTT. Translated: CASRSDRIWTGGTNTEAFF.

V usage is TRBV19 and J usage is TRBJ2-7; D might be TRBD1 (5 bases). Trimming left V 6 bases short and J 5 bases short, with 17 bases between. Germline V gene data show CDR1 as LNHDA and CDR2 as SQIVND (reference sequence). CDR3 length: 14 residues. CDR3 in amino acids: CASRPRTRSDEQYF. CDR3 in DNA: TGTGCCAGTAGGCCCCGGACACGAAGCGACGAGCAGTACTTC. Using reference TRBV19 and TRBJ2-7 for the parts outside the CDR3, the full variable domain is DGGITQSPKYLFRKEGQNVTLSCEQNLNHDAMYWYRQDPGQGLRLIYYSQIVNDFQKGDIAEGYSVSREKKESFPLTVTSAQKNPTAFYLCASRPRTRSDEQYFGPGTRLTVT.

The chain combines TRBV2 with TRBJ1-6; 7 nucleotides align to TRBD1. J was trimmed by 6 bases and V by 4 bases; bases with no gene match: 15. The germline gives CDR1 SNHLY, CDR2 FYNNEI. There are 18 residues in the CDR3. CDR3 in DNA: TGTGCCAGCAGTGGACGACAGGGACAAGAATTTTTTAATTCACCCCTCCACTTT. Protein sequence: CASSGRQGQEFFNSPLHF.

This clone was seen a handful of times. V is TRBV2 and J is TRBJ1-2, with TRBD1 as a possible D gene (6 bases). The CDR3 is 16 residues long. V was trimmed by 6 bases and J by 2 bases, leaving 19 bases between them. Germline assignment: CDR1 SNHLY and CDR2 FYNNEI. The chain's CDR3 is CASRTRTWGPNYGYTF. Here the CDR3 DNA reads TGTGCCAGCAGGACCCGAACGTGGGGGCCCAACTATGGCTACACCTTC.

The V gene is TRBV6-6, the J gene TRBJ2-3; 9 nucleotides match TRBD1. V shed 6 bases, J shed 3 bases, and the junction held 4 bases outside the gene matches. Germline V lookup: CDR1 MNHNY, CDR2 SVGAGI (reference sequence). This CDR3 contains 14 residues. This chain's CDR3 is CASRHDRGTDTQYF. The CDR3, as DNA: TGTGCCAGCAGACACGACAGGGGGACAGATACGCAGTATTTT.

V usage is TRBV5-5 and J usage is TRBJ1-1, with D unclear. V dropped 4 bases and J dropped 1 base, with 11 bases sitting between them. The CDR3 extends over 14 amino acids. Germline CDR1 is SGHKS and CDR2 is YYEKEE (reference sequence). The CDR3 loop reads CASSPRLENTEAFF. In DNA, the CDR3 is TGTGCCAGCAGCCCCAGACTCGAGAACACTGAAGCTTTCTTT.

This chain uses TRBV7-9 with TRBJ1-4; TRBD1 might be the D (5 bases). Trimming left V 1 base short and J 5 bases short, with 11 bases between. Germline lookup yields CDR1 SEHNR and CDR2 FQNEAQ (reference sequence). The length of the CDR3 is 15 residues. The CDR3 spells CASSLGGRGNEKLFF. As DNA, the CDR3 is TGTGCCAGCAGCTTAGGGGGACGGGGGAATGAAAAACTGTTTTTT.

This clone was recorded only once. The chain recombines TRBV11-2 with TRBJ2-7, with 11 positions matching TRBD1. This CDR3 is 15 amino acids long. The ends lost 1 base at V and 8 bases at J; junction bases unmatched: 7. The germline CDR1 and CDR2 sequences are SGHAT and FQNNGV. CDR3 sequence: CASSLVVGTGGQQYF. The CDR3 nucleotides are TGTGCCAGCAGCTTAGTAGTTGGGACAGGGGGACAGCAGTACTTC.

The genes are TRBV5-6 and TRBJ2-7; unclear D gene. The CDR3 has 14 amino acids. Between the trimmed V and J ends, which lost 3 bases and 1 base, there was a span of 11 bases. The germline CDR1 and CDR2 sequences are SGHDT and YYEEEE. The CDR3 DNA is TGTGCCAGCAGCTACACACCTTTTTCCTACGAGCAGTACTTC. Protein product: CASSYTPFSYEQYF.

The rearrangement joins TRBV9 to TRBJ2-5, with TRBD2 matching 8 bases. The CDR3 consists of 16 residues. Per germline, CDR1 SGDLS and CDR2 YYNGEE. V dropped 0 bases and J dropped 0; count of bases not matched to a gene: 4. The CDR3 loop reads CASSVDGGGYQETQYF. CDR3 coding DNA: TGTGCCAGCAGCGTAGATGGCGGGGGGTACCAAGAGACCCAGTACTTC.

This chain uses TRBV7-8 with TRBJ2-7; tentative D call: TRBD1 (5 bases). Trimming shortened V by 5 bases and J by 3 bases, and 17 bases separated the two germline ends. The CDR3 loop spans 15 amino acids. The germline gives CDR1 SGHVS, CDR2 FQNEAQ. CDR3 loop: CASSPRGRIGYEQYF. CDR3 DNA sequence: TGTGCCAGCAGCCCAAGGGGCAGGATTGGCTACGAGCAGTACTTC.

This rearrangement joins TRBV5-1 to TRBJ1-4; TRBD1 aligns across 7 bases. Germline loops: CDR1 SGHRS, CDR2 YFSETQ. Trimming took 4 bases from V and 4 from J; bases not matched to a gene: 4. The CDR3 loop spans 14 amino acids. CDR3 region: CASSLGQDNEKLFF. CDR3 DNA: TGCGCCAGCAGCCTTGGACAGGATAATGAAAAACTGTTTTTT.

The chain employs TRBV3-1 (or the pseudogene TRBV3-2) and TRBJ1-1; 7 nucleotides match TRBD1. Per germline, CDR1 LGHDT and CDR2 YNNKEL (reference sequence). CDR3 size: 16 residues. The V gene end was trimmed by 4 bases and the J gene end by 0 bases; junction bases not matched to a gene: 8. The CDR3 loop reads CASSPRDRELNTEAFF. The CDR3 DNA reads TGTGCCAGCAGCCCCCGGGACAGAGAGTTGAACACTGAAGCTTTCTTT.

The chain employs TRBV5-4 and TRBJ2-7; 7 bases agree with TRBD1. Germline CDR1 and CDR2: SGHNT and YYREEE (reference sequence). The CDR3 spans 14 residues. With V trimmed by 2 bases and J by 2 bases, 4 bases remained unmatched. In DNA, the CDR3 is TGTGCCAGCAGCTTACAGGGGCCTACCTACGAGCAGTACTTC. It translates to CASSLQGPTYEQYF.